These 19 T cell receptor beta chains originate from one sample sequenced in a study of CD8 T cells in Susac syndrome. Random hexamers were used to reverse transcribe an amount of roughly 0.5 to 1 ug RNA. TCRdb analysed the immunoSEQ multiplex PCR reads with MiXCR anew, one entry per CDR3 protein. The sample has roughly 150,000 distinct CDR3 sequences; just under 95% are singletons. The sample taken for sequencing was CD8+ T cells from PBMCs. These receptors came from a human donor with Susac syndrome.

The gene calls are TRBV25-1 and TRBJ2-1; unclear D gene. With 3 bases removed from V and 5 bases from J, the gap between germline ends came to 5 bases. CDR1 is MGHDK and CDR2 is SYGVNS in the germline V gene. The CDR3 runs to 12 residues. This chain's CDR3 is CASSETDNEQFF. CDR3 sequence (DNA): TGTGCCAGCAGTGAGACCGACAATGAGCAGTTCTTC.

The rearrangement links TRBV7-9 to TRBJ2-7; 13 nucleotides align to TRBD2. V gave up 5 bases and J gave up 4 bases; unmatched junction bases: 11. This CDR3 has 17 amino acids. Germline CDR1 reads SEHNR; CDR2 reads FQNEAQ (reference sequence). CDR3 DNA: TGTGCCAGCAGCCCACCAATCGGGACTAGCGGGACTTACGAGCAGTACTTC. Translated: CASSPPIGTSGTYEQYF.

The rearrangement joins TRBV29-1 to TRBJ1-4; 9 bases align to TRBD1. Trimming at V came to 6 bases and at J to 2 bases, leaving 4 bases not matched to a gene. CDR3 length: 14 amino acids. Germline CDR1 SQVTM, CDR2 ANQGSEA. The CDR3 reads CSVSGTGTNEKLFF. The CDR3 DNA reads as TGCAGCGTCTCCGGGACAGGGACTAATGAAAAACTGTTTTTT.

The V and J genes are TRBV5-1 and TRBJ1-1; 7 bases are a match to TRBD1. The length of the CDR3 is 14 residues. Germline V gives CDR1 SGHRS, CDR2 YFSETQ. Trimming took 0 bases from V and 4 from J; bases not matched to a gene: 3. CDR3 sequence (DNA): TGCGCCAGCAGCTTGGGACAGGGTGTCACTGAAGCTTTCTTT. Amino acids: CASSLGQGVTEAFF.

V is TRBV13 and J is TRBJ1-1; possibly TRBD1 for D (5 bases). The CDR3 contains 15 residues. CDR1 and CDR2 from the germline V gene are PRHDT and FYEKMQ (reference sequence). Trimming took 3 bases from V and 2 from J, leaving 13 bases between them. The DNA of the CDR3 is TGTGCCAGCAGCTTTGGGGAGGGGTATAACACTGAAGCTTTCTTT. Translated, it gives CASSFGEGYNTEAFF.

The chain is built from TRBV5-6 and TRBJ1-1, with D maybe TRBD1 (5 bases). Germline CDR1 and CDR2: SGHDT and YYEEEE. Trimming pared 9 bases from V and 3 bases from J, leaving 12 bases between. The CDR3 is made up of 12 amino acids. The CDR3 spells CATAWGDTEAFF. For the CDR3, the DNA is TGTGCCACCGCCTGGGGGGACACTGAAGCTTTCTTT.

Here the CDR3 reads CASTSLPNSYNEQFF. The CDR3 nucleotides are TGTGCCAGCACATCGCTACCTAACTCCTACAATGAGCAGTTCTTC. The chain has TRBV12-3 or TRBV12-4 and TRBJ2-1; unclear D gene. Between the trimmed V and J ends, which lost 7 bases and 0 bases, there was a span of 13 bases. CDR3 length equals 15 residues.

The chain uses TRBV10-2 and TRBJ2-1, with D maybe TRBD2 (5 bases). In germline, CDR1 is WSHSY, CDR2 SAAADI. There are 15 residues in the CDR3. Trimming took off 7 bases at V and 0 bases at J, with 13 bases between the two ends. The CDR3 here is CASTEGKSSYNEQFF. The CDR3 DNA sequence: TGCGCCAGCACCGAGGGTAAGAGCTCCTACAATGAGCAGTTCTTC.

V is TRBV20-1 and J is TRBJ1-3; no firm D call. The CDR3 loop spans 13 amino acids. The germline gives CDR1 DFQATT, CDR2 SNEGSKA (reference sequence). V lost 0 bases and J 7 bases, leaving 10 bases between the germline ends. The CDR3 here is CSARDTWENTIYF. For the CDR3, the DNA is TGCAGTGCTAGAGATACGTGGGAGAACACCATATATTTT.

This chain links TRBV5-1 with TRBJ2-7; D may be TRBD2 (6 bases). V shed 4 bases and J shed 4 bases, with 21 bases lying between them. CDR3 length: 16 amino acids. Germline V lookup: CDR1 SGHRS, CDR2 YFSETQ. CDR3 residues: CASSPAQGRAGYEQYF. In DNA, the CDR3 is TGCGCCAGCAGCCCGGCGCAGGGTCGGGCGGGATACGAGCAGTACTTC.

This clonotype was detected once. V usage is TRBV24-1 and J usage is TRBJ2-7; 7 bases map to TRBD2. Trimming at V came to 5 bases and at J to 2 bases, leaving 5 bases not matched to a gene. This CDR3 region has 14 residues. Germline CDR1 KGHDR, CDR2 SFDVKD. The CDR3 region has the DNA TGTGCCACCAGTGGCCCGGGAGGCCCCTACGAGCAGTACTTC. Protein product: CATSGPGGPYEQYF.

CDR3: CASSLGDRGADTQYF. For the CDR3, the DNA is TGTGCCAGCAGCTTAGGGGACAGGGGTGCAGATACGCAGTATTTT. The V gene is TRBV11-1, the J gene TRBJ2-3, with 10 bases fitting TRBD1. This CDR3 spans 15 amino acids. The trim removed 1 base at V and 4 bases at J, leaving 2 bases unmatched. Per germline, CDR1 SGHAT and CDR2 FQDESV (reference sequence).

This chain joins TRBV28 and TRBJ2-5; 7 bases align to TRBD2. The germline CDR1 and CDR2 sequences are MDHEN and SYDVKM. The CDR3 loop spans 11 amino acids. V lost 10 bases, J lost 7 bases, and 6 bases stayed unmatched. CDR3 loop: CATLGGTTQYF. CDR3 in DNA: TGTGCCACCCTCGGGGGGACGACCCAGTACTTC.

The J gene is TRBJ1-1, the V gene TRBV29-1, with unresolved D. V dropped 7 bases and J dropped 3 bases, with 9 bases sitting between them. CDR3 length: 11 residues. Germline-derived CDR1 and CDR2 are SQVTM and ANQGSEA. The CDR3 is CSAGLDTEAFF. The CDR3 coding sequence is TGCAGCGCCGGTTTGGACACTGAAGCTTTCTTT. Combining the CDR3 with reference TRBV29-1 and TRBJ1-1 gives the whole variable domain SAVISQKPSRDICQRGTSLTIQCQVDSQVTMMFWYRQQPGQSLTLIATANQGSEATYESGFVIDKFPISRPNLTFSTLTVSNMSPEDSSIYLCSAGLDTEAFFGQGTRLTVV.

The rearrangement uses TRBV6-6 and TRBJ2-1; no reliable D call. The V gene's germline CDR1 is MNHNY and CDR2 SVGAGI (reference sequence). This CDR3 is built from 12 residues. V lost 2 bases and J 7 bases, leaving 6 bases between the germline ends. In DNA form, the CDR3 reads TGTGCCAGCAGTTACGATGGGAATGAGCAGTTCTTC. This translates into CASSYDGNEQFF.

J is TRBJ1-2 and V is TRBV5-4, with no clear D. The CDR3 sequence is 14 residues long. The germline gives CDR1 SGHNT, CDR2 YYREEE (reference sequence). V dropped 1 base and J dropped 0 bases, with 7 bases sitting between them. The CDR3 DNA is TGTGCCAGCAGCTTGCGGCTCTCTAACTATGGCTACACCTTC. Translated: CASSLRLSNYGYTF.

The CDR3 sequence: CASSIGRGGQPQHF. The DNA of the CDR3 is TGTGCCAGCAGTATTGGGAGGGGAGGACAGCCCCAGCATTTT. This chain uses TRBV11-2 with TRBJ1-5; D might be TRBD1 (5 bases). The germline V and J ends were trimmed by 6 bases and 7 bases, with 16 bases remaining between them. CDR1 SGHAT and CDR2 FQNNGV come from the germline V gene. The CDR3 totals 14 residues.

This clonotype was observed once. CDR3 sequence reads: CSALPGTSGTYNEQFF. CDR3 DNA sequence: TGCAGTGCCCTTCCAGGGACTAGCGGGACCTACAATGAGCAGTTCTTC. V is TRBV20-1 and J is TRBJ2-1, with 13 bases matching TRBD2. Trimming removed 6 bases from V and 2 bases from J; junction bases left unmatched: 7. CDR1 is DFQATT and CDR2 is SNEGSKA in the germline V gene (reference sequence). The CDR3 is 16 residues long.

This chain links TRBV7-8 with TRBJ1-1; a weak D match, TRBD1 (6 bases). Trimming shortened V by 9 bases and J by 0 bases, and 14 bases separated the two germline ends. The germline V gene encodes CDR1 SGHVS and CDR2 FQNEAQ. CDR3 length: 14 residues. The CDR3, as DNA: TGTGCCAGTCTCAGGGGTGGTATGAACACTGAAGCTTTCTTT. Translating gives CASLRGGMNTEAFF. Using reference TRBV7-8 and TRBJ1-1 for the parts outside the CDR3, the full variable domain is GAGVSQSPRYKVAKRGQDVALRCDPISGHVSLFWYQQALGQGPEFLTYFQNEAQLDKSGLPSDRFFAERPEGSVSTLKIQRTQQEDSAVYLCASLRGGMNTEAFFGQGTRLTVV.